This T cell receptor beta chain was recorded in a study of chemoradiotherapy in HPV16-positive cancers. Study-level information: Candidate HPV-specific clones and shared TCR motifs came from two HPV16-positive patients.

In regard to this clone: The antigen is undetermined.

Samples were taken several times over chemoradiotherapy. Generated by immunoSEQ multiplex PCR, the TCRdb table keeps only in-frame clones and is missing some. The sample lists about 7,900 clones, around 75% occurring once. Overall study findings and caveats: During treatment, candidate HPV-specific clones and E7-related motifs expanded in tumor.

This CDR3 comprises 14 residues. The junction had 7 bases not matched to a gene; V was cut back by 4 bases and J by 5 bases. The rearrangement joins TRBV23-1 to TRBJ1-2; 7 bases map to TRBD1. TRBV23-1 is reported as an ORF; its role is uncertain. The sample was acquired from a patient who underwent chemoradiotherapy. The TCR originated in a human donor with HPV-associated anogenital cancer. In DNA form, the CDR3 reads TGCGCCAGCAGTCTTAAGGGGGCTAGGTATGGCTACACCTTC. Its protein product is CASSLKGARYGYTF.